This T cell receptor (beta chain) was captured by sequencing in a study of human T cells and chemical hapten exposure. Study context: Patients were given diphenylcyclopropenone on the scalp weekly across the roughly 24-week study.

The time point was: patch test 1, 2 weeks after DPC sensitization. The treatment is: therapeutic diphenylcyclopropenone sensitization with weekly scalp DPC. Whole blood, unfractionated, served as the material for total RNA extraction. Each CDR3 protein gets one entry after TCRdb re-called the RACE reads with MiXCR. The repertoire has nearly 350,000 distinct CDR3 sequences, roughly 6.9% of them found once; the top ten carry less than 10%. In its sample, this clonotype was seen many times. The starting material was whole blood, obtained in connection with sensitization to the hapten diphenylcyclopropenone (DPC). The sequence was obtained from a woman between 18 and 30 years old with alopecia areata. Some clones in this sample may be carry-over from other donors' samples.

CDR3 DNA sequence: TGTGCCAGCAGCCAAGAGGGAGTAGGCTATGGCTACACCTTC. Amino acids: CASSQEGVGYGYTF. The chain links TRBV4-2 to TRBJ1-2, with unresolved D. CDR1 is LGHNA, CDR2 YNFKEQ, per germline. The CDR3 spans 14 residues. V lost 0 bases to trimming and J lost 4 bases, with 9 bases between them.